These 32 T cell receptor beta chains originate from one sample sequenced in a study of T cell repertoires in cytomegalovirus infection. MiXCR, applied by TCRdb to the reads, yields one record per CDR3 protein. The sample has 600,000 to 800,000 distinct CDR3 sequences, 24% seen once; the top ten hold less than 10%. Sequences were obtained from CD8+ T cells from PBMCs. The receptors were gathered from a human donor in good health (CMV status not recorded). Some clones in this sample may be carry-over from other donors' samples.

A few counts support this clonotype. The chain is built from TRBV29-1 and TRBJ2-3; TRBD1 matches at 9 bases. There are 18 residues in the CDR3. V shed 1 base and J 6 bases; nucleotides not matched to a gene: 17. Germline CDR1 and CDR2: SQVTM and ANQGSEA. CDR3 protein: CSVEGIVGRGQGGDTQYF. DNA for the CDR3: TGCAGCGTTGAAGGCATAGTAGGTAGGGGACAGGGTGGCGATACGCAGTATTTT.

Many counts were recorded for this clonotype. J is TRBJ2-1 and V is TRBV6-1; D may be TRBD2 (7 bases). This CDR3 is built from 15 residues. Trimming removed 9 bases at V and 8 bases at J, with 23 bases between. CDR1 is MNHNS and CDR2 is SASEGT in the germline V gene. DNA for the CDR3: TGTGCCAGTTGCTGCGGCGGGGGCCGGGGGGATGAGCAGTTCTTC. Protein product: CASCCGGGRGDEQFF.

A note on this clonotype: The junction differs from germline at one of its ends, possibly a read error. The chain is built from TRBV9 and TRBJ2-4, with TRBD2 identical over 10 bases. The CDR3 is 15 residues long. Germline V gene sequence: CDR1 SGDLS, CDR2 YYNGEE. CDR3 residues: CASSGTSGAKNIQHF. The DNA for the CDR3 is TGTGCCAGCAGCGGGACTAGCGGAGCCAAAAACATTCAGCACTTC.

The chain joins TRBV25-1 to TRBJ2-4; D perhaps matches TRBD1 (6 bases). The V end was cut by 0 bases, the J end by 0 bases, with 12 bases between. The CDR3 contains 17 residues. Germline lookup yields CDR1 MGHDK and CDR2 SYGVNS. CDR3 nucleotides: TGTGCCAGCAGTGAATATAGGACAGAACTAGCCAAAAACATTCAGTACTTC. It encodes CASSEYRTELAKNIQYF. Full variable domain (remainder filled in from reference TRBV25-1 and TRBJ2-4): EADIYQTPRYLVIGTGKKITLECSQTMGHDKMYWYQQDPGMELHLIHYSYGVNSTEKGDLSSESTVSRIRTEHFPLTLESARPSHTSQYLCASSEYRTELAKNIQYFGAGTRLSVL.

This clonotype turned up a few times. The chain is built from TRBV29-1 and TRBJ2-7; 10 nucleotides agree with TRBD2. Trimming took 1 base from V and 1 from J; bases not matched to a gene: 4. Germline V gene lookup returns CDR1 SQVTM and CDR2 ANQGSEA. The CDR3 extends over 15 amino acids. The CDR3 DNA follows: TGCAGCGTTGAAGGGATAGCGGGGGGTTCCTACGAGCAGTACTTC. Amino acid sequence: CSVEGIAGGSYEQYF.

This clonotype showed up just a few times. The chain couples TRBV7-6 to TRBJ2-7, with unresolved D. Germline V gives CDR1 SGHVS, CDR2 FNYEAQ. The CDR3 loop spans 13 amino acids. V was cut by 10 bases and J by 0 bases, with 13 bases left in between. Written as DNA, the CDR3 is TGTGCCATCCGCAGAGACGCCTCCTACGAGCAGTACGTC. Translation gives CAIRRDASYEQYV.

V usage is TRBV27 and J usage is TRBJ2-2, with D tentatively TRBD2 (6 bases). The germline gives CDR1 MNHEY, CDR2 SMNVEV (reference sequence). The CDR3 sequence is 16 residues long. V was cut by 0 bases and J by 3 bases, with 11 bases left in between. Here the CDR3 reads CASSLSRRGHTGELFF. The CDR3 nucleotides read TGTGCCAGCAGTTTATCGAGGAGGGGTCACACCGGGGAGCTGTTTTTT.

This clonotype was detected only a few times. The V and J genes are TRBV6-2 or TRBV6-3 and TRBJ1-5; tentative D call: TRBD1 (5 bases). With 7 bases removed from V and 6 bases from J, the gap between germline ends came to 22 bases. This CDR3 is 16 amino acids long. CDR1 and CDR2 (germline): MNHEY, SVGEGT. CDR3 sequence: CASTNGAGGEGQPQHF. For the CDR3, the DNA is TGTGCCAGCACCAACGGGGCAGGCGGGGAGGGTCAGCCCCAGCATTTT.

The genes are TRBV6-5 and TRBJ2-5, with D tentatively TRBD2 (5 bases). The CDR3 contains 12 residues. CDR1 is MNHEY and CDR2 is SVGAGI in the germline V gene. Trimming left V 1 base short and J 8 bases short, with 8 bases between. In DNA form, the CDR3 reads TGTGCCAGCAGTTACTTGCCGGGAACCCAGTACTTC. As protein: CASSYLPGTQYF.

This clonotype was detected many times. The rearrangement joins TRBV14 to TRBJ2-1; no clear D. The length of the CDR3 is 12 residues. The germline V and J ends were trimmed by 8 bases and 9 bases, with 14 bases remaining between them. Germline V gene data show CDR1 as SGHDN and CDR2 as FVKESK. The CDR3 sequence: CASSRPGAEQFF. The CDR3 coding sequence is TGTGCCAGCTCGAGACCCGGAGCTGAGCAGTTCTTC. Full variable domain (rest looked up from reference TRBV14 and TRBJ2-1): EAGVTQFPSHSVIEKGQTVTLRCDPISGHDNLYWYRRVMGKEIKFLLHFVKESKQDESGMPNNRFLAERTGGTYSTLKVQPAELEDSGVYFCASSRPGAEQFFGPGTRLTVL.

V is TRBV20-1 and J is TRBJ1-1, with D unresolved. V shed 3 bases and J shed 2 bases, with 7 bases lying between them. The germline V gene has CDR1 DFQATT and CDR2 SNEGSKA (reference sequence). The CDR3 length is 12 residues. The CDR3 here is CSASRHNTEAFF. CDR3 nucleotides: TGCAGTGCTAGCAGGCACAACACTGAAGCTTTCTTT.

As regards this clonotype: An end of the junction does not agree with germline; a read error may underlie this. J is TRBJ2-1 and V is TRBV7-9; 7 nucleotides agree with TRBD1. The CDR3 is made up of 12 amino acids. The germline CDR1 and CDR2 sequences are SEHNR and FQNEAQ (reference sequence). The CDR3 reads CASSLPGQMLSF. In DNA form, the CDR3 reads TGTGCCAGCAGCTTACCGGGACAGATGCTCTCCTTC.

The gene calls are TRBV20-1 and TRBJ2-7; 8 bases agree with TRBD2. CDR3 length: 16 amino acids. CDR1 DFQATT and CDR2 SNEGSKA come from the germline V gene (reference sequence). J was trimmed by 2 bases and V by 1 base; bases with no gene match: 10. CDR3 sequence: CSARGRGVAGTYEQYV. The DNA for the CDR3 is TGCAGTGCTAGAGGGAGAGGGGTAGCGGGGACCTACGAGCAGTACGTC.

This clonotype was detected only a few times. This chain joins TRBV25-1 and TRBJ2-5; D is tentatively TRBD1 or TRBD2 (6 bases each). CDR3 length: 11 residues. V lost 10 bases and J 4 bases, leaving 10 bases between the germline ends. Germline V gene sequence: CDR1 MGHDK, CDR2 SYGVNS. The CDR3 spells CAIGGGETQYF. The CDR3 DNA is TGTGCCATCGGGGGCGGAGAGACCCAGTACTTC.

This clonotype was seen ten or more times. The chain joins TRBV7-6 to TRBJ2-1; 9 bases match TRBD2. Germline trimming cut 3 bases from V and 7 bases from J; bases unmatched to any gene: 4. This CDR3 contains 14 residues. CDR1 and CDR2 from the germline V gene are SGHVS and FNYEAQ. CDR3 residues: CASSLSSGVNEQFF. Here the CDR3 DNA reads TGTGCCAGCAGCTTGTCTAGCGGGGTAAATGAGCAGTTCTTC.

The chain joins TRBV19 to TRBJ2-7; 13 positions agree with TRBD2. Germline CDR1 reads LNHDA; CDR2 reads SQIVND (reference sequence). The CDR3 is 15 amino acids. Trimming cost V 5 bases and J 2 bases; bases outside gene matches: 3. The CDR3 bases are TGTGCCAGTAGTCCCGGGACTAGCGGGACCTACGAGCAGTACGTC. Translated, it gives CASSPGTSGTYEQYV.

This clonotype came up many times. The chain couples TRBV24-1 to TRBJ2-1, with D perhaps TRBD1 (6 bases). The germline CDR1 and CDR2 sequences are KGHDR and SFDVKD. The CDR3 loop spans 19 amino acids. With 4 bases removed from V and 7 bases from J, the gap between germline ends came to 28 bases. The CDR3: CATSERGHLSRQSSNEQFF. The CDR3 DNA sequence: TGTGCCACCAGTGAAAGGGGACACCTAAGTCGGCAGAGCTCGAATGAGCAGTTCTTC.

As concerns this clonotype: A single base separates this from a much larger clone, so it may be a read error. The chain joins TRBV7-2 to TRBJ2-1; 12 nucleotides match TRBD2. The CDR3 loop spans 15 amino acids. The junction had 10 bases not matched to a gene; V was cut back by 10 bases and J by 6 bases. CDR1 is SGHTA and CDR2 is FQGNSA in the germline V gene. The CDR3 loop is CANRSLAGGPNEQFF. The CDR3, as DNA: TGTGCCAACAGATCCCTAGCGGGGGGGCCCAATGAGCAGTTCTTC.

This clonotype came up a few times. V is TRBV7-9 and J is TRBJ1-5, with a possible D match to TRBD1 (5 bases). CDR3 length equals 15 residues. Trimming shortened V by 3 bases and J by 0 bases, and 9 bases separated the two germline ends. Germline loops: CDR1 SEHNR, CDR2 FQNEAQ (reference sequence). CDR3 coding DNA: TGTGCCAGCAGCTTGACCGGGACTAGCAATCAGCCCCAGCATTTT. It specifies CASSLTGTSNQPQHF. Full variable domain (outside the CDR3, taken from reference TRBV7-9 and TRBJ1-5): DTGVSQNPRHKITKRGQNVTFRCDPISEHNRLYWYRQTLGQGPEFLTYFQNEAQLEKSRLLSDRFSAERPKGSFSTLEIQRTEQGDSAMYLCASSLTGTSNQPQHFGDGTRLSIL.

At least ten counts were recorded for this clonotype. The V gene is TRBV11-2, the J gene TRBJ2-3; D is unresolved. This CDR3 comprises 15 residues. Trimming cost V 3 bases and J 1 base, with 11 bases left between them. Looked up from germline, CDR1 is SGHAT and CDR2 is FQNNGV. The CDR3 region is CASSLERRGTDTQYF. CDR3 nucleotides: TGTGCCAGCAGCTTGGAGCGCCGGGGCACAGATACGCAGTATTTT. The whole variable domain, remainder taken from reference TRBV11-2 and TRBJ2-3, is EAGVAQSPRYKIIEKRQSVAFWCNPISGHATLYWYQQILGQGPKLLIQFQNNGVVDDSQLPKDRFSAERLKGVDSTLKIQPAKLEDSAVYLCASSLERRGTDTQYFGPGTRLTVL.

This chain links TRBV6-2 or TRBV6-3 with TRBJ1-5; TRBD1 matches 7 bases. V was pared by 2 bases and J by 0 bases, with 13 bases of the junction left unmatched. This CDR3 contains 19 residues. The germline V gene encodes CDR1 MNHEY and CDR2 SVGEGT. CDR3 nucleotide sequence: TGTGCCAGCAGTTACACTTTTGGACAGGAGATTTATAGCAATCAGCCCCAGCATTTT. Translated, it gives CASSYTFGQEIYSNQPQHF.

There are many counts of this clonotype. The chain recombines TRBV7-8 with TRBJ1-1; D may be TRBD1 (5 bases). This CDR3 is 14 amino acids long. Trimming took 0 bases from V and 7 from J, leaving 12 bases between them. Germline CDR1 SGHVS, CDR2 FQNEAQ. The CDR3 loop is CASSLAGREVEAFF. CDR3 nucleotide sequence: TGTGCCAGCAGCTTAGCGGGCAGGGAAGTTGAAGCTTTCTTT.

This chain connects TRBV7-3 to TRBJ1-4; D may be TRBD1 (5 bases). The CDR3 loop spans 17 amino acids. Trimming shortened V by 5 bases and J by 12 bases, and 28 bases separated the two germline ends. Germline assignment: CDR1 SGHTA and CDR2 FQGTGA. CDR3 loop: CASSTPWTTGGEGQLFF. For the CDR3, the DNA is TGTGCCAGCAGCACCCCTTGGACCACGGGGGGTGAGGGACAACTGTTTTTT.

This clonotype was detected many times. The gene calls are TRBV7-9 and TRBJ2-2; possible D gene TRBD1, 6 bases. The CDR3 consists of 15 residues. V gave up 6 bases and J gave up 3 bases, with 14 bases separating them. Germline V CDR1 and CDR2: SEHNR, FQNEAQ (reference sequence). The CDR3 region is CASRPTTGYTGELFF. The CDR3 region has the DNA TGTGCCAGCAGACCCACAACAGGGTACACCGGGGAGCTGTTTTTT.

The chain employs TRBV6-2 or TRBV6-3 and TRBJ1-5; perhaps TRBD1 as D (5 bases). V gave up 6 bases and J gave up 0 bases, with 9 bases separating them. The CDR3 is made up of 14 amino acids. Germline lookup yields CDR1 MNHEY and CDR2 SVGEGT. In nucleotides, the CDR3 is TGTGCCAGCAGCGAGACAGTTAGCAATCAGCCCCAGCATTTT. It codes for CASSETVSNQPQHF.

The CDR3 spells CASSRGAGLDRETQYF. DNA for the CDR3: TGTGCCAGTAGTAGGGGGGCCGGTTTAGATCGGGAGACCCAGTACTTC. V and J are TRBV19 and TRBJ2-5; TRBD1 or TRBD2 may be the D gene (6 bases each). CDR1 and CDR2 (germline): LNHDA, SQIVND (reference sequence). Trimming cost V 4 bases and J 5 bases, with 20 bases left between them. This CDR3 spans 16 amino acids. The full variable domain, in which reference TRBV19 and TRBJ2-5 provide the parts outside the CDR3, is DGGITQSPKYLFRKEGQNVTLSCEQNLNHDAMYWYRQDPGQGLRLIYYSQIVNDFQKGDIAEGYSVSREKKESFPLTVTSAQKNPTAFYLCASSRGAGLDRETQYFGPGTRLLVL.

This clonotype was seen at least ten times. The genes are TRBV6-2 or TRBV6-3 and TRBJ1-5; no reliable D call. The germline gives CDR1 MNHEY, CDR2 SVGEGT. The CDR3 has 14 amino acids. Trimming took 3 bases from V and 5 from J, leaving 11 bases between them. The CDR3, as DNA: TGTGCCAGCAGTTATTTCGGCGGGGATCAGCCCCAGCATTTT. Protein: CASSYFGGDQPQHF.

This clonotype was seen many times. CDR3: CSWSVSRTDTQYF. The CDR3 bases are TGCAGTTGGTCGGTGAGCCGCACAGATACGCAGTATTTT. The rearrangement uses TRBV20-1 and TRBJ2-3, with D uncertain. Trimming left V 8 bases short and J 1 base short, with 13 bases between. The CDR3 contains 13 residues. The germline CDR1 and CDR2 sequences are DFQATT and SNEGSKA (reference sequence).

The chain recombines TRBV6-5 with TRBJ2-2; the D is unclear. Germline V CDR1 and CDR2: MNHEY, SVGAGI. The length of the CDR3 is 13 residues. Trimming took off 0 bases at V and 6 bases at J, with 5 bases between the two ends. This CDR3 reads CASSYSAPGELFF. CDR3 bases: TGTGCCAGCAGTTACTCAGCTCCCGGGGAGCTGTTTTTT.

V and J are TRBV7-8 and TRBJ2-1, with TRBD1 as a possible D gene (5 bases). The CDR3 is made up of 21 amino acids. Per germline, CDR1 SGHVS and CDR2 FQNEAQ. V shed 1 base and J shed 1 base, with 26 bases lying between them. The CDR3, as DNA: TGTGCCAGCAGCTTAGAGTTTGGCAGGGATGCGATTGTACCTTCCTACAATGAGCAGTTCTTC. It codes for CASSLEFGRDAIVPSYNEQFF.

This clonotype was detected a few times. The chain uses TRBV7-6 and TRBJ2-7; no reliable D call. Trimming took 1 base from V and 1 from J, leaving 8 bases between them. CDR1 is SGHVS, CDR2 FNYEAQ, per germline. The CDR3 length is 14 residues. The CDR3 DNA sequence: TGTGCCAGCAGCTTAGAGGCAGAATCCTACGAGCAGTACTTC. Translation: CASSLEAESYEQYF.

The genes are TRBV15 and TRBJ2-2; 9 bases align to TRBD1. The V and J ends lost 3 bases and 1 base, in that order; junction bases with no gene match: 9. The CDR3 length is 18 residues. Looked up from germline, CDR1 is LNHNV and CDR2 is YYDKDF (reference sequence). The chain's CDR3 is CATSRSRGTGQNTGELFF. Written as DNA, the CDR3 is TGTGCCACCAGCAGGTCCCGTGGGACAGGGCAGAACACCGGGGAGCTGTTTTTT.